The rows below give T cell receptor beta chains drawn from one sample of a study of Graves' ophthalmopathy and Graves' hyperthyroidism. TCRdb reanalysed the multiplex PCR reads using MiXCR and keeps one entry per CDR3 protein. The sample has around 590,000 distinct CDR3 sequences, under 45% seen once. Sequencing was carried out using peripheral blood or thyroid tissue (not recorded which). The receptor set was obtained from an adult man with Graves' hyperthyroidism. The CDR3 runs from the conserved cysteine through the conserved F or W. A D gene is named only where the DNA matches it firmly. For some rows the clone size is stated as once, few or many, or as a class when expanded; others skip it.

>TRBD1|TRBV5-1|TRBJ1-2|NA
TGCGCCAGCAGCTTTCCCGGGACAGGACTCTATGGCTACACCTTC
CASSFPGTGLYGYTF
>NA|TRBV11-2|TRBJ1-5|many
TGTGCCAGCAGCTTAGATCGAGGGGCACCCCAGCATTTT
CASSLDRGAPQHF
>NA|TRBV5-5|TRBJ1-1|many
TGTGCCAGCAGCTTGAGGACTGAAGCTTTCTTT
CASSLRTEAFF
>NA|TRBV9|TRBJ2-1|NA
TGTGCCAGCAGCGTAGGAACGGGGGCCTACAATGAGCAGTTCTTC
CASSVGTGAYNEQFF
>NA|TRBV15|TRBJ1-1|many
TGTGCCACCAGCAGAGATCCACAGCGAGCTTTCTTT
CATSRDPQRAFF
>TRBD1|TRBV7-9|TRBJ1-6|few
TGTGCCAGCAGCCCCGCAGGGGCAGGGGGAGCTTCACCCCTCCACTTT
CASSPAGAGGASPLHF
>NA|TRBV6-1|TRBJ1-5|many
TGTGCCAGCAGTGGGCCCCATAGCAATCAGCCCCAGCATTTT
CASSGPHSNQPQHF
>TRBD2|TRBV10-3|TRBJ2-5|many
TGTGCCATCAGCCCGGGACTAGGGGTGATGGGACAAGAGACCCAGTACTTC
CAISPGLGVMGQETQYF
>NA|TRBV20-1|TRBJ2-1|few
TGCAGTGCCCCTTCGGGACTCGACGACAATGAGCAGTTCTTC
CSAPSGLDDNEQFF
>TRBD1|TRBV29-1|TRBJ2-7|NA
TGCAGCGTTGAGGGACAGCTAGATTACGAGCAGTACTTC
CSVEGQLDYEQYF
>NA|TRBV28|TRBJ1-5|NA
TGTGCCAGCAGTTTGAGGATAGGCAATCAGCCCCAGCATTTT
CASSLRIGNQPQHF
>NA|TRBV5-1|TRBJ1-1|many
TGCGCCAGCAGTCTACAGGACTCGAACACTGAAGCTTTCTTT
CASSLQDSNTEAFF
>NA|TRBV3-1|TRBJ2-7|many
TGTGCCAGCAGCCAAGTAAAGTACGAGCAGTACTTC
CASSQVKYEQYF
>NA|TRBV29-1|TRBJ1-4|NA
TGCAGCGTCGACAGCTACAATGAAAAACTGTTTTTT
CSVDSYNEKLFF
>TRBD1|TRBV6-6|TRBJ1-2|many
TGTGCCAGCAGTTACCCGGGACAGGGGGCTGGCTACACCTTC
CASSYPGQGAGYTF
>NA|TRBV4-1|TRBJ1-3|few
TGTGCCAGCAGTCTCCGGGACCGCTCTGGAAACACCATATATTTT
CASSLRDRSGNTIYF
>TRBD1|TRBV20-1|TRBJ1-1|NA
TGCAGTGCTAGAGATCAAGACCGGGACAGGTTCTGGAACACTGAAGCTTTCTTT
CSARDQDRDRFWNTEAFF
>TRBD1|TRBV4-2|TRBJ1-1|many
TGTGCCAGCAGCCAAGAGGAGGGGGCGGACACTGAAGCTTTCTTT
CASSQEEGADTEAFF
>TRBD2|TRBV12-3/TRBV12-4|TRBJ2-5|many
TGTGCCAGCAGTTTACTAGCGGGGGGGCCCCAAGAGACCCAGTACTTC
CASSLLAGGPQETQYF
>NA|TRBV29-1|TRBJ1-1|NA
TGCAGCGCCGTCGAGGGGGGGAACACTGAAGCTTTCTTT
CSAVEGGNTEAFF
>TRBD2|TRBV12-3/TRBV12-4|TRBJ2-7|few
TGTGCCAGCACCCAAAAGAGACTAGCGGGATCCTCCTACGAGCAGTACTTC
CASTQKRLAGSSYEQYF
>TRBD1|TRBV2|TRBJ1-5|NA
TGTGCCAGCAAGGGGACAGGGGGCTACGAGCATTTT
CASKGTGGYEHF
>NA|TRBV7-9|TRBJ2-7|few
TGTGCCAGCAGTGAATTCTGGGCTACACAATCCTACGAGCAGTACTTC
CASSEFWATQSYEQYF
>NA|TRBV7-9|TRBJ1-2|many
TGTGCCAGCAGCGCAAATCGGGGCTACACCTTC
CASSANRGYTF
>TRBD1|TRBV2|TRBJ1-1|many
TGTGCCAGCATGGGGGACGCCCAGGGGGACACTGAAGCTTTCTTT
CASMGDAQGDTEAFF
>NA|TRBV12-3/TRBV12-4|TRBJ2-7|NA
TGTGCCAGCAGTTTTGGGCAGTACTTC
CASSFGQYF
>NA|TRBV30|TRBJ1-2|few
TGTGCCGGGAACAGGGACACTAACTATGGCTACACCTTC
CAGNRDTNYGYTF
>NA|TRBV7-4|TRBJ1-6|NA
TGCGCCAGCAGCCAAGTCTGGGTGGGGCGGACCTATAATTCACCCCTCCACTTT
CASSQVWVGRTYNSPLHF